This T cell receptor beta chain was sequenced for a study of cytomegalovirus exposure and HLA in healthy donors. Primers for the PCR totalled 60 Vbeta and 13 Jbeta. Only in-frame clones appear in the TCRdb table, and some are missing; sequencing was by immunoSEQ multiplex PCR. The sample lists 100,000 or so clones; approximately 72% were seen once. Points from the study as a whole: It was reported that the classifier diagnosed cytomegalovirus status with high specificity and sensitivity in both the original and validation cohorts. TCR beta chains numbering more than 150 were designated cytomegalovirus-associated.

Comments on this clone: What it binds is not known.

This clonotype originated in a man aged 30 to 39 in good health and CMV-seronegative. Source material: PBMCs.

CDR3 sequence reads: CASSVVGLANTGELFF. CDR3 in DNA: TGTGCCAGCAGCGTAGTGGGACTAGCGAACACCGGGGAGCTGTTTTTT. The gene calls are TRBV9 and TRBJ2-2; the match to TRBD2 covers 8 bases. Per germline, CDR1 SGDLS and CDR2 YYNGEE. The CDR3 spans 16 residues. The ends lost 0 bases at V and 0 bases at J; junction bases unmatched: 1.